This T cell receptor (beta chain) was sequenced for a study of T cells in Graves' hyperthyroidism and ophthalmopathy. Study-level information: Peripheral blood sampling occurred at initial diagnosis, before any treatment. General study findings and limits: Blood samples included most of the expanded thyroid clonotypes exceeding 0.001. In simple terms, a model built on 13 V-J features told ophthalmopathy apart from stable hyperthyroidism.

Amplification of TCR beta CDR3 regions used RNA as the template. The HTBI primer set served for first-round RT-PCR of the TCR CDR3. From the multiplex PCR reads, TCRdb called clonotypes with MiXCR, one entry per CDR3 protein. The table records approximately 620,000 distinct CDR3 sequences, about 15% of them present only once. The sample holds many counts of this clonotype. Its antigen is undetermined. The V gene lost 6 bases and the J gene lost 3 bases, with 8 bases spanning the gap. The CDR3 covers 13 residues. CDR1 is KGHDR and CDR2 is SFDVKD in the germline V gene. The clonotype originates from a woman between 25 and 40 years old with Graves' hyperthyroidism that later progressed to Graves' ophthalmopathy. V gene TRBV24-1 combines with J gene TRBJ1-5; D gene unclear. The sequenced sample was blood. The CDR3 is CATSKGYNQPQHF. The DNA for the CDR3 is TGTGCCACCAGTAAGGGCTACAATCAGCCCCAGCATTTT.